This passage covers 22 T cell receptor beta chains from one sample sequenced in a study of blood T cell repertoires in COVID-19. Generated by immunoSEQ multiplex PCR, the TCRdb table keeps only in-frame clones and is missing some. In the table there are 120,000 to 150,000 clones, 89% of which are singletons. The sequenced sample was peripheral blood. The origin of the receptors is a human donor in a cohort sampled during active COVID-19.

The rearrangement joins TRBV24-1 to TRBJ2-3, with 8 bases aligning to TRBD2. V trimming: 3 bases; J trimming: 8 bases; junction bases outside the gene matches: 3. CDR1 and CDR2 (germline): KGHDR, SFDVKD. This CDR3 spans 13 amino acids. This CDR3 is CATSDPSGGTQYF. DNA of the CDR3: TGTGCCACCAGTGATCCGAGCGGGGGTACGCAGTATTTT.

The chain joins TRBV29-1 to TRBJ1-2; D call uncertain. V was shortened by 2 bases and J by 4 bases, with 17 bases between the two germline ends. Germline CDR1 and CDR2: SQVTM and ANQGSEA. The CDR3 loop spans 15 amino acids. This CDR3 reads CSVEFRNRAGYGYTF. The CDR3 nucleotides read TGCAGCGTTGAATTCCGGAATAGGGCGGGCTATGGCTACACCTTC.

This chain connects TRBV7-3 to TRBJ2-3; 8 nucleotides match TRBD2. The trim removed 8 bases at V and 5 bases at J, leaving 6 bases unmatched. The CDR3 spans 13 residues. Germline V gives CDR1 SGHTA, CDR2 FQGTGA. DNA for the CDR3: TGTGCCAGCCGTCGGGGGGGCAAAGATACGCAGTATTTT. Its translation: CASRRGGKDTQYF.

CDR3 sequence reads: CASSPPVGGTDTQYF. CDR3 DNA sequence: TGTGCCAGCTCACCCCCTGTAGGGGGAACAGATACGCAGTATTTT. J is TRBJ2-3 and V is TRBV18; perhaps TRBD1 as D (6 bases). Germline CDR1 reads KGHSH; CDR2 reads LQKENI. V dropped 3 bases and J dropped 3 bases, with 13 bases sitting between them. The CDR3 runs 15 residues.

CDR3 in DNA: TGTGCCAGCAGCGGTACAGGGGGCCCAGATACGCAGTATTTT. This translates into CASSGTGGPDTQYF. The chain links TRBV7-2 to TRBJ2-3; 9 bases match TRBD1. Germline V gene sequence: CDR1 SGHTA, CDR2 FQGNSA. The CDR3 covers 14 residues. J gave up 4 bases and V 5 bases, and 4 bases lay outside the gene matches.

The rearrangement links TRBV2 to TRBJ2-1, with 9 bases matching TRBD2. The CDR3 length is 17 residues. CDR1 SNHLY and CDR2 FYNNEI come from the germline V gene. After removal of 6 bases from V and 6 bases from J, the junction contained 15 bases not matched to a gene. CDR3: CASSDLAGPWEGNEQFF. CDR3 coding DNA: TGTGCCAGCAGCGACCTAGCGGGGCCGTGGGAGGGCAATGAGCAGTTCTTC.

A note on this clone: Other DNA variants within this sample encode the same CDR3. The genes are TRBV6-5 and TRBJ1-1; 7 bases are shared with TRBD1. This CDR3 spans 13 amino acids. Per the germline V gene, CDR1 is MNHEY and CDR2 is SVGAGI. V lost 9 bases to trimming and J lost 1 base; unmatched junction nucleotides: 5. Here the CDR3 reads CASKGQPNTEAFF. DNA for the CDR3: TGTGCCAGTAAGGGACAGCCGAACACTGAAGCTTTCTTT.

V usage is TRBV5-1 and J usage is TRBJ2-4, with TRBD2 matching over 9 bases. With V trimmed by 0 bases and J by 3 bases, 7 bases remained unmatched. Germline CDR1 reads SGHRS; CDR2 reads YFSETQ. CDR3 length equals 17 residues. CDR3 sequence (DNA): TGCGCCAGCAGCTTGGAGGTAGCGGGGGATTACAAAAACATTCAGTACTTC. Its protein is CASSLEVAGDYKNIQYF.

This sequence joins TRBV7-2 and TRBJ2-3; 15 nucleotides line up with TRBD2. Germline V gene sequence: CDR1 SGHTA, CDR2 FQGNSA. This CDR3 has 16 amino acids. J was trimmed by 6 bases and V by 4 bases; bases with no gene match: 5. CDR3 coding DNA: TGTGCCAGCAGCTGGACTAGCGGGGGGGCGGGCGATACGCAGTATTTT. The encoded protein is CASSWTSGGAGDTQYF.

This chain joins TRBV9 and TRBJ1-4; D perhaps matches TRBD1 (5 bases). CDR1 is SGDLS and CDR2 is YYNGEE in the germline V gene. The CDR3 is made up of 17 amino acids. Trimming stripped 0 bases from V and 0 bases from J, with 12 bases between. The CDR3 bases are TGTGCCAGCAGCGTAGCAGGTGGACACACAACTAATGAAAAACTGTTTTTT. This gives the protein CASSVAGGHTTNEKLFF.

The chain links TRBV4-1 to TRBJ1-5; no reliable D call. The CDR3 runs 16 residues. CDR1 MGHRA and CDR2 YSYEKL come from the germline V gene. V was cut by 0 bases and J by 0 bases, with 9 bases left in between. This CDR3 reads CASSQDTVYSNQPQHF. The CDR3 DNA follows: TGCGCCAGCAGCCAAGACACGGTTTATAGCAATCAGCCCCAGCATTTT.

The rearrangement joins TRBV5-5 to TRBJ2-3; D remains unclear. The V end lost 0 bases, the J end lost 4 bases, and 15 bases lay between the germline ends. The CDR3 spans 16 residues. Germline V gives CDR1 SGHKS, CDR2 YYEKEE (reference sequence). The CDR3 is CASSLAMLAWSDTQYF. In DNA form, the CDR3 reads TGTGCCAGCAGCTTGGCCATGTTAGCCTGGTCAGATACGCAGTATTTT. Full variable domain (missing parts from reference TRBV5-5 and TRBJ2-3): DAGVTQSPTHLIKTRGQQVTLRCSPISGHKSVSWYQQVLGQGPQFIFQYYEKEERGRGNFPDRFSARQFPNYSSELNVNALLLGDSALYLCASSLAMLAWSDTQYFGPGTRLTVL.

The chain has TRBV4-2 and TRBJ2-7; 13 bases fit TRBD2. The CDR3 length is 15 residues. The ends lost 6 bases at V and 2 bases at J; junction bases unmatched: 4. Looked up from germline, CDR1 is LGHNA and CDR2 is YNFKEQ. CDR3 sequence: CASSKTSGGAYEQYF. CDR3 coding DNA: TGTGCCAGCAGTAAAACTAGCGGGGGGGCCTACGAGCAGTACTTC.

The V and J genes are TRBV6-5 and TRBJ1-2, with 9 bases aligning to TRBD1. Trimming at V came to 7 bases and at J to 8 bases, leaving 5 bases not matched to a gene. Germline V gene sequence: CDR1 MNHEY, CDR2 SVGAGI. This CDR3 is built from 12 residues. This CDR3 reads CASIGQGQGYTF. CDR3 sequence (DNA): TGTGCCAGCATCGGACAGGGGCAGGGCTACACCTTC.

V is TRBV29-1 and J is TRBJ1-2; D is perhaps TRBD1 (5 bases). This CDR3 region has 13 residues. From germline, CDR1 is SQVTM and CDR2 ANQGSEA. V was trimmed by 1 base and J by 6 bases, leaving 12 bases between them. In DNA form, the CDR3 reads TGCAGCGTTGAAGTGCAGGGAGGGAATGGCTACACCTTC. Its translation: CSVEVQGGNGYTF.

The chain recombines TRBV9 with TRBJ1-4; D remains unclear. V lost 0 bases and J lost 8, with 20 bases in between. Per the germline V gene, CDR1 is SGDLS and CDR2 is YYNGEE. This CDR3 comprises 17 residues. Here the CDR3 DNA reads TGTGCCAGCAGCGTAGATGCTGCGGGGAGGTCAGGCGAAAAACTGTTTTTT. This gives the protein CASSVDAAGRSGEKLFF.

This clone was found a few times. J is TRBJ2-5 and V is TRBV4-3; 9 bases are a match to TRBD2. The J segment lost 5 bases and the V segment lost 3 bases, leaving 13 bases of the junction unmatched. The CDR3 runs 17 residues. In germline, CDR1 is LGHNA, CDR2 YSLEER. The CDR3 reads CASSQAATRGGFETQYF. CDR3 nucleotide sequence: TGCGCCAGCAGCCAGGCGGCCACGCGGGGGGGATTTGAGACCCAGTACTTC.

V gene TRBV11-3 combines with J gene TRBJ2-2, with 12 positions matching TRBD2. The germline V gene encodes CDR1 SGHNT and CDR2 YENEEA. This CDR3 is 16 amino acids long. J gave up 6 bases and V 5 bases, and 7 bases lay outside the gene matches. CDR3 nucleotide sequence: TGTGCCAGCAGCCACAGACTAGCGGGGGTCCCCGGGGAGCTGTTTTTT. As protein: CASSHRLAGVPGELFF.

V and J are TRBV6-6 and TRBJ1-6; 10 nucleotides agree with TRBD1. CDR3 size: 15 residues. V gave up 3 bases and J gave up 10 bases; unmatched junction bases: 6. Germline-derived CDR1 and CDR2 are MNHNY and SVGAGI (reference sequence). CDR3 coding DNA: TGTGCCAGCAGTTATAAATGGGACAGGGGCTCACCCCTCCACTTT. Translated: CASSYKWDRGSPLHF.

As DNA, the CDR3 is TGTGCCAGCAGTTTCCTGGAAGCGTTTGGCTACACCTTC. Translated: CASSFLEAFGYTF. This chain links TRBV6-5 with TRBJ1-2; D not certain. This CDR3 spans 13 amino acids. The V end was cut by 4 bases, the J end by 7 bases, with 13 bases between. Germline V CDR1 and CDR2: MNHEY, SVGAGI.

The chain links TRBV21-1 to TRBJ2-5; TRBD1 is taken as the D call from the table, unchecked against the DNA. TRBV21-1 is an annotated pseudogene. The CDR3 extends over 14 amino acids. The CDR3 protein is CASSNTGGDETQYF. The CDR3 region has the DNA TGTGCCAGCAGCAACACAGGGGGCGACGAGACCCAGTACTTC.

Turning to this clone: A junction end diverges from the germline sequence, so it may reflect a read error. The chain joins TRBV5-5 to TRBJ2-3, with 8 bases identical to TRBD2. The length of the CDR3 is 15 residues. The V gene's germline CDR1 is SGHKS and CDR2 YYEKEE (reference sequence). For the CDR3, the DNA is TGTGCCAGCGGCTTCGGGGGGGTCGGCACAGATACGCAGTATTTT. Residues: CASGFGGVGTDTQYF.